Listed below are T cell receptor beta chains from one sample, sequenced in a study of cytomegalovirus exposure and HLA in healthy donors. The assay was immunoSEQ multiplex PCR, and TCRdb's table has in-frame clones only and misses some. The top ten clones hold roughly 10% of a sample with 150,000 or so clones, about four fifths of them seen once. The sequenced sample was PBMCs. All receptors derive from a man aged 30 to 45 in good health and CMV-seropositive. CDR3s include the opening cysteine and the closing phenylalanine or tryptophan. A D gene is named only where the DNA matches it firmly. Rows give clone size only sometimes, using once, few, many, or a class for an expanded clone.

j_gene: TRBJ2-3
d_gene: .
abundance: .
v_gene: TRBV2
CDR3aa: CASASVKVDTQYF
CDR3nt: TGTGCCAGCGCTAGCGTTAAGGTAGATACGCAGTATTTT

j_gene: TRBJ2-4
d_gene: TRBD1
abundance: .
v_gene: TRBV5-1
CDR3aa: CASTSGTGDRPNIQYF
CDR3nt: TGCGCCAGCACTTCCGGGACAGGGGATCGGCCAAACATTCAGTACTTC

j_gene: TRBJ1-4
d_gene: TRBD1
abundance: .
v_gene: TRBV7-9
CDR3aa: CASSRTGVWEKLFF
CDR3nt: TGTGCCAGCAGTCGGACAGGGGTTTGGGAAAAACTGTTTTTT

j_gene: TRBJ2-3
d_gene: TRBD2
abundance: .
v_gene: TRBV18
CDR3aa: CASSPPGLAGSDTQYF
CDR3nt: TGTGCCAGCTCACCACCGGGACTAGCGGGATCAGACACGCAGTATTTT

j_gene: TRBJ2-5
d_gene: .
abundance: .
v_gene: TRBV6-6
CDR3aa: CASSQRQSQETQYF
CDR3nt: TGTGCCAGCAGTCAGCGCCAGTCCCAAGAGACCCAGTACTTC

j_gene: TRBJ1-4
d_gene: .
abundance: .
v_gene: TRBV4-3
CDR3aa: CASSQARDPTNEKLFF
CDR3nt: TGCGCCAGCAGCCAAGCTCGGGATCCAACTAATGAAAAACTGTTTTTT

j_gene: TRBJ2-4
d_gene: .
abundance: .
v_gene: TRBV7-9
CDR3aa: CASSLAPLAKNIQYF
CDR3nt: TGTGCCAGCAGCTTAGCCCCACTAGCCAAAAACATTCAGTACTTC

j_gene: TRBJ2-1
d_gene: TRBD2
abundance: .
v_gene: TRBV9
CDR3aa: CASSDRTSGGAPNEQFF
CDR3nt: TGTGCCAGCAGCGATCGGACTAGCGGGGGGGCACCCAATGAGCAGTTCTTC

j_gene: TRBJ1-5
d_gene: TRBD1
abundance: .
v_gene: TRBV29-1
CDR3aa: CSVATGGNSNQPQHF
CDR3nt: TGCAGCGTCGCAACAGGGGGCAATAGCAATCAGCCCCAGCATTTT

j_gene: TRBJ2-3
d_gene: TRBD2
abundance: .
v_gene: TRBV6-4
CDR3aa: CASSRAGGPADTQYF
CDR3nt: TGTGCCAGCAGCCGAGCGGGGGGGCCAGCAGATACGCAGTATTTT

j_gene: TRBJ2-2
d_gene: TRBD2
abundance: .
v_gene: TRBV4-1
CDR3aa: CASSPLTGGANTGELFF
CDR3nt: TGCGCCAGCAGCCCTCTTACCGGGGGGGCGAACACCGGGGAGCTGTTTTTT

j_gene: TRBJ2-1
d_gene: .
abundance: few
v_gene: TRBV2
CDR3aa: CASGGRYNEQFF
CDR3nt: TGTGCCAGCGGAGGTCGTTACAATGAGCAGTTCTTC

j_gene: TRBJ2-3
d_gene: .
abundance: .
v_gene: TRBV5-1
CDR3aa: CASSRSGASPDTQYF
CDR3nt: TGCGCCAGCAGCAGGAGCGGAGCCTCCCCAGATACGCAGTATTTT

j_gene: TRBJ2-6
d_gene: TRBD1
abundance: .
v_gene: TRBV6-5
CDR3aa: CASSLTGVNVLTF
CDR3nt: TGTGCCAGCAGTCTAACAGGGGTCAACGTCCTGACTTTC

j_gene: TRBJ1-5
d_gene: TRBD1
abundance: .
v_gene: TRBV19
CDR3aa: CASSIVRQGDQPQHF
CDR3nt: TGTGCCAGTAGTATAGTTCGACAGGGAGACCAGCCCCAGCATTTT

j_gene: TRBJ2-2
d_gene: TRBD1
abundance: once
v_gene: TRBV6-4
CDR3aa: CASSYRGSTGELFF
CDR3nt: TGTGCCAGCAGTTACAGGGGATCCACCGGGGAGCTGTTTTTT

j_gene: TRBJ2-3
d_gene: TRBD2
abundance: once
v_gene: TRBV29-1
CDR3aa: CSVDAAGGTTDTQYF
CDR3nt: TGCAGCGTTGATGCAGCGGGAGGGACAACAGATACGCAGTATTTT

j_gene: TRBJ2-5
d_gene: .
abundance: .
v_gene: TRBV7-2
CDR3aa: CASSFSGGEETQYF
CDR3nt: TGTGCCAGCAGCTTTAGCGGAGGGGAAGAGACCCAGTACTTC

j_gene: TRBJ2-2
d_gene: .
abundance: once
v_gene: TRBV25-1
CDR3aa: CASSGPGGGTLNTGELFF
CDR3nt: TGTGCCAGCAGTGGCCCTGGCGGAGGCACTTTAAACACCGGGGAGCTGTTTTTT

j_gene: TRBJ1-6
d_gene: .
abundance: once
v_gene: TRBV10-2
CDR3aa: CASSDSGVLSYNSPLHF
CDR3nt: TGCGCCAGCAGTGACTCCGGGGTGCTCTCCTATAATTCACCCCTCCACTTT

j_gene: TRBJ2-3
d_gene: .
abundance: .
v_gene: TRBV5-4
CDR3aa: CASSRRRTVEDTQYF
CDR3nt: TGTGCCAGCAGCAGGCGGAGGACCGTGGAAGATACGCAGTATTTT

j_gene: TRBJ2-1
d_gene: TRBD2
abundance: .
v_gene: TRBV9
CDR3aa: CASSGASGRAYNEQFF
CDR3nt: TGTGCCAGCAGCGGGGCTAGCGGGAGGGCTTATAATGAGCAGTTCTTC

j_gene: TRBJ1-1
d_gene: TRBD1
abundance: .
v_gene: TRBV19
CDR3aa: CASSGWDRANTEAFF
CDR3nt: TGTGCCAGTAGTGGTTGGGACAGGGCGAACACTGAAGCTTTCTTT

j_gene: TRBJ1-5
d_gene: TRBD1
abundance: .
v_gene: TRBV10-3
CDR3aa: CAISEGDRRNQPQHF
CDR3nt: TGTGCCATCAGTGAGGGGGACAGGCGCAATCAGCCCCAGCATTTT

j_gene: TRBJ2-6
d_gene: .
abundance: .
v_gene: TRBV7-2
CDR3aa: CASSGSSGANVLTF
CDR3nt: TGTGCCAGCAGCGGGAGCTCTGGGGCCAACGTCCTGACTTTC

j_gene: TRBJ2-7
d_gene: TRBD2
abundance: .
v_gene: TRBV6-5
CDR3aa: CASSSHLAGGAYEQYF
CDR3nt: TGTGCCAGCAGTTCCCACTTAGCGGGAGGGGCCTACGAGCAGTACTTC

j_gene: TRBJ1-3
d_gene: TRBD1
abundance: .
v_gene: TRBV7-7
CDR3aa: CASSLGTGPGNTIYF
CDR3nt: TGTGCCAGCAGCTTAGGGACAGGGCCTGGAAACACCATATATTTT

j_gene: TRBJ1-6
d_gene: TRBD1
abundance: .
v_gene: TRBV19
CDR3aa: CASSSGQGVSPLHF
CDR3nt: TGTGCCAGTAGTTCAGGACAGGGGGTTTCACCCCTCCACTTT

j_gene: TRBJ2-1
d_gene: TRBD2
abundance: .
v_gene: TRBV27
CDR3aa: CASTLRGTSVTLEQFF
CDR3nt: TGTGCCAGCACCCTACGCGGGACTAGCGTTACTCTAGAGCAGTTCTTC

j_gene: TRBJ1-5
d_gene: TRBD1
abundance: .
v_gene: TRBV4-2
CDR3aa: CASSPGQDSNQPQHF
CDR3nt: TGTGCCAGCAGCCCTGGACAGGATAGCAATCAGCCCCAGCATTTT

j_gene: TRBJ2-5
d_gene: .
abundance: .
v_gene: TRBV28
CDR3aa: CASSLVFRVQYF
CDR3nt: TGTGCCAGCAGTTTAGTCTTTCGAGTCCAGTACTTC

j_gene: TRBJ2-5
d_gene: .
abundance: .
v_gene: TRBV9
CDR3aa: CASSGGGRLQETQYF
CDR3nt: TGTGCCAGCAGCGGAGGGGGACGTCTACAAGAGACCCAGTACTTC

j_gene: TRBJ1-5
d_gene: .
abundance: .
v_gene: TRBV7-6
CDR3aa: CASSLDSDSNQPQHF
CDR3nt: TGTGCCAGCAGCTTGGACAGTGATAGCAATCAGCCCCAGCATTTT

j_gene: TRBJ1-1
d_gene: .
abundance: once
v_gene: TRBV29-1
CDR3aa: CSGVGQKYGYTEAFF
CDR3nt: TGCAGCGGGGTTGGACAGAAATACGGATACACTGAAGCTTTCTTT

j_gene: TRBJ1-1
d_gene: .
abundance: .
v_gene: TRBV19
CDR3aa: CASTMPHRVDTEAFF
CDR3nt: TGTGCCAGTACCATGCCCCACAGGGTGGACACTGAAGCTTTCTTT

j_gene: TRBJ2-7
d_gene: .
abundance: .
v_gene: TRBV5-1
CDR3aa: CASRAIAATYEQYF
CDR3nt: TGCGCCAGCAGGGCCATAGCGGCTACCTACGAGCAGTACTTC